This TCR beta chain appears in the sequencing data of a study of CXCR3-negative and CXCR3-positive naive CD8 T cells. Study outcomes and limitations: Partial loss of CXCR3 expression followed cryopreservation; most assays used fresh PBMCs. Against CXCR3-negative naive cells, CXCR3-positive naive cells showed more hydrophobic TRB CDR3s. Naive cells, whether CXCR3-negative or CXCR3-positive, had similar TRBV-TRBJ usage, while memory cells differed.

On this clonotype itself: Its target is unknown.

The libraries of TRB cDNA were prepared using 5' RACE with UMI labels. TCRdb reprocessed the 5' RACE reads and stores each CDR3 protein as one record, lacking DNA. The listing records about 130,000 distinct CDR3 sequences. Germline CDR1 is SEHNR and CDR2 is FQNEAQ (reference sequence). This CDR3 comprises 12 residues. Sequenced input: naive CXCR3+ CD8+ T cells from blood. Specified subset: CD45RO-CCR7+CD27+CD95- naive CD8+ T cells expressing CXCR3 (TNR3+). J is TRBJ2-5 and V is TRBV7-9; TCRdb outputs TRBD1, but without DNA this stays unchecked. The TCR was taken from a human donor in good health. Some clones in this sample may be carry-over from other donors' samples. The CDR3 spells CASSDRRETQYF.